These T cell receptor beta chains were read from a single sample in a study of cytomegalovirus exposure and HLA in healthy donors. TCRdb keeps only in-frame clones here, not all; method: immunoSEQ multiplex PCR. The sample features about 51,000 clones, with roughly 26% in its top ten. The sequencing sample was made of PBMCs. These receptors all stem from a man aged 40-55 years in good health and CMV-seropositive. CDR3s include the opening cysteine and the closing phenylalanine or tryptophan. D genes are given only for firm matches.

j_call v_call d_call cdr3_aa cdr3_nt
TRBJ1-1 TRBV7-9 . CAVEGGRTEAFF TGTGCCGTAGAGGGCGGGAGAACTGAAGCTTTCTTT
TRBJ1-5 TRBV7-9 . CASSGLQSNQPQHF TGTGCCAGCAGCGGACTACAGAGCAATCAGCCCCAGCATTTT
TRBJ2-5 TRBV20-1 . CSAPRLETQYF TGCAGTGCTCCACGGTTGGAGACCCAGTACTTC
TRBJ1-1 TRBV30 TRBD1 CAWSTLQGATEAFF TGTGCCTGGAGTACTTTACAGGGGGCCACTGAAGCTTTCTTT
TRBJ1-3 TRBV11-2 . CASSFQPFRGNTIYF TGTGCCAGCAGCTTTCAGCCCTTCAGGGGAAACACCATATATTTT
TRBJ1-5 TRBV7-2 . CASTSSGGAYQPQHF TGTGCCAGCACCTCTTCTGGGGGGGCTTATCAGCCCCAGCATTTT
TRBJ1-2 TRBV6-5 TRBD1 CASRNGDRLRYGYTF TGTGCCAGCAGGAACGGGGACAGGCTACGCTATGGCTACACCTTC
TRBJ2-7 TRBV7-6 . CASSLASRDEQYF TGTGCCAGCAGCTTAGCTTCCCGGGACGAGCAGTACTTC
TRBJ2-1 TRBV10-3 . CAISESMAGSSYNEQFF TGTGCCATCAGTGAGTCGATGGCGGGAAGCTCCTACAATGAGCAGTTCTTC
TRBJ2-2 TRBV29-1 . CSVGGGTGELFF TGCAGCGTGGGAGGGGGCACCGGGGAGCTGTTTTTT
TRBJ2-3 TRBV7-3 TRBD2 CASSLTSGESDTQYF TGTGCCAGCAGCCTAACTAGCGGGGAGTCAGATACGCAGTATTTT